A single sample gave rise to the 3 T cell receptor beta chains below, sequenced in a study of cytomegalovirus exposure and HLA in healthy donors. PCR amplification relied on 60 Vbeta primers (plus 13 Jbeta primers). This table comes from immunoSEQ multiplex PCR, and its TCRdb copy is limited to in-frame clones, with some not included. The sample has under 200,000 clones, roughly 65% seen once; the top ten hold 4.5%. The sequencing sample was made of PBMCs. The origin of the receptors is a woman aged 18-35 years in good health and CMV-seropositive.

V and J are TRBV4-1 and TRBJ1-2, with D perhaps TRBD1 (5 bases). The ends were cut back, 7 bases at V and 7 bases at J, with 19 bases in the middle. This CDR3 is 14 amino acids long. Germline CDR1 is MGHRA and CDR2 is YSYEKL. CDR3 sequence reads: CASTHGRVSGGYTF. As DNA, the CDR3 is TGCGCCAGCACCCATGGCAGGGTTTCGGGTGGCTACACCTTC.

The J gene is TRBJ2-6, the V gene TRBV4-2; D ambiguous. CDR3 size: 16 residues. V was trimmed by 3 bases and J by 0 bases, leaving 9 bases between them. Germline V gene sequence: CDR1 LGHNA, CDR2 YNFKEQ. CDR3 DNA: TGTGCCAGCAGCCATAACAGCCGCTCTGGGGCCAACGTCCTGACTTTC. This sequence encodes CASSHNSRSGANVLTF.

The V gene is TRBV5-8, the J gene TRBJ1-4; 7 positions match TRBD1. Germline assignment: CDR1 SGHTS and CDR2 YDEGEE. CDR3 length equals 14 residues. V shed 9 bases and J 5 bases; nucleotides not matched to a gene: 10. The chain's CDR3 is CATRRTGENEKLFF. The DNA for the CDR3 is TGTGCCACTAGGAGGACAGGAGAAAATGAAAAACTGTTTTTT.